Described below is a single TCR beta chain sequence and its context. Its antigen is not known. This sample was taken from a study of cytomegalovirus exposure and HLA in healthy donors. Study-wide results and caveats: Cytomegalovirus association was listed for 164 TCR beta chains. A missense variant in DCLRE1C was later tied to TCR beta V- and J-gene trimming. Some V segments, TRBV6-2 and TRBV6-3 among them, were indistinguishable and were therefore excluded.

Donors sampled were nominally healthy, though unrecorded immune exposures were likely. V was cut by 4 bases and J by 2 bases, with 14 bases left in between. Germline V CDR1 and CDR2: KGHSH, LQKENI. The CDR3 extends over 15 amino acids. Primers: 60 Vbeta forward and 13 Jbeta reverse. Data came from immunoSEQ multiplex PCR; TCRdb stores just in-frame clones and leaves some out. This table has about 120,000 clones, 80% appearing once. The sequence was collected from a man younger than 40 in good health and CMV-seropositive. The chain combines TRBV18 with TRBJ1-2; perhaps TRBD1 as D (6 bases). Sequenced sample: PBMCs. The CDR3 DNA reads as TGTGCCAGCTCACAATCCGGGACACCCAACTATGGCTACACCTTC. Translation: CASSQSGTPNYGYTF. Variable domain in full (rest from reference TRBV18 and TRBJ1-2): NAGVMQNPRHLVRRRGQEARLRCSPMKGHSHVYWYRQLPEEGLKFMVYLQKENIIDESGMPKERFSAEFPKEGPSILRIQQVVRGDSAAYFCASSQSGTPNYGYTFGSGTRLTVV.